This T cell receptor beta chain is from a study of T cell responses to AZD1222 COVID-19 vaccine. Overall study results and limits: Two AZD1222 administrations were followed by greater Spike-specific TCR breadth and depth. Nearly half of spike-specific TCRs reportedly go after variant regions that carry no mutations. Baseline seropositivity characterized only six AZD1222 recipients.

Repertoires were generated with immunoSEQ multiplex PCR, while TCRdb's copy carries only in-frame clones and drops some. Among under 100,000 clones listed, over 85% were seen once. This clone was picked up one time. Its specificity is not known. The source of this sequence is an adult who received the AZD1222 COVID-19 vaccine. The specimen was peripheral blood, collected 28 days after the second AZD1222 dose.

DNA for the CDR3: TGTCCTCACGGTTCGGGAACTGAAGCTTTCTTT. This gives the protein CPHGSGTEAFF. The genes are TRBV24-1 and TRBJ1-1; D is ambiguous. CDR3 length: 11 residues. Germline loops: CDR1 KGHDR, CDR2 SFDVKD.